This T cell receptor (beta chain) was sequenced in a study of T-cell memory formation after mild COVID-19. From the 5' RACE reads, TCRdb called clonotypes with MiXCR, one entry per CDR3 protein. The table includes 450,000 to 700,000 distinct CDR3 sequences, roughly 17% detected once. Germline CDR1 LGHNA, CDR2 YSLEER. J gave up 0 bases and V 5 bases, and 5 bases lay outside the gene matches. This CDR3 is 16 amino acids long. The rearrangement uses TRBV4-3 and TRBJ2-3, with TRBD2 matching 10 bases. The receptor comes from an adult woman who had mild COVID-19 (a few samples of this study predate the infection). Cell type and time point are not known. Sample: PBMCs or a T cell subset sorted from them (not recorded which). The CDR3 sequence: CASSKETSGSTDTQYF. In DNA, the CDR3 is TGCGCCAGCAGCAAGGAGACTAGCGGGAGCACAGATACGCAGTATTTT.